This entry is about one TCR beta chain. This specimen belongs to a study of blood T cell repertoires in COVID-19. The overall study: PBMCs, B-cell-depleted T cells, or T cells were the source of the cDNA or gDNA that made up the material.

The CDR3 sequence is 14 residues long. Germline V gene sequence: CDR1 SGHTA, CDR2 FQGNSA. The V and J ends lost 1 base and 7 bases respectively, with 13 bases between them. In the authors' methods: Cell counts per sample came from amplifying reference gene primers. Assay used: immunoSEQ multiplex PCR; TCRdb lists only in-frame clones, some missing. From that table come the V and J calls and clone size; the DNA was used to work out D and trimming. The profile shows about 310,000 clones, around 86% of them singletons. The rearrangement uses TRBV7-2 and TRBJ1-1; D ambiguous. This receptor was identified in a man aged 45-60 years with active or convalescent COVID-19. Sequencing was done on a sample of peripheral blood. The CDR3: CASSLVAGGGEAFF. CDR3 DNA sequence: TGTGCCAGCAGCTTAGTTGCAGGCGGAGGTGAAGCTTTCTTT.